This T cell receptor (beta chain) comes out of a study of chemoradiotherapy in HPV16-positive cancers. Produced via immunoSEQ multiplex PCR; TCRdb's table is partial and in-frame only. The top ten hold about 3.8% of the sample, which has some 30,000 clones, about four fifths seen once. Germline lookup yields CDR1 SGHNT and CDR2 YYREEE (reference sequence). The CDR3 consists of 14 residues. V was shortened by 3 bases and J by 4 bases, with 12 bases between the two germline ends. This TCR was recovered from a human donor with HPV-associated anogenital cancer. The sequences come from blood, collected from a patient who underwent chemoradiotherapy. The chain uses TRBV5-4 and TRBJ2-3; the D is unclear. The CDR3 reads CASSSQSGADTQYF. The DNA of the CDR3 is TGTGCCAGCAGCTCGCAGAGTGGAGCAGATACGCAGTATTTT.